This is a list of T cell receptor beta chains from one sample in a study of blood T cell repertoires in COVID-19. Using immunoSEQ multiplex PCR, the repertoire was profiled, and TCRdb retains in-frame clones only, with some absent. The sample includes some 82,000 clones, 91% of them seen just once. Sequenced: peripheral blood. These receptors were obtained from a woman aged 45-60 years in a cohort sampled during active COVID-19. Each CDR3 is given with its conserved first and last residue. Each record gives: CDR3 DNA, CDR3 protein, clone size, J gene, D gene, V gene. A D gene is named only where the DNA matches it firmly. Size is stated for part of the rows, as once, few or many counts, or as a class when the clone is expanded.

cdr3_nt: TGTGCCAGCAGCTCTAGCGGGGATCGCTACAATGAGCAGTTCTTC
cdr3_aa: CASSSSGDRYNEQFF
clone_size: .
j_call: TRBJ2-1
d_call: TRBD2
v_call: TRBV28

cdr3_nt: TGTGCCAGCAGCTTTAGGTTCGGGGGGGCCAACGATGAGCAGTTCTTC
cdr3_aa: CASSFRFGGANDEQFF
clone_size: .
j_call: TRBJ2-1
d_call: TRBD2
v_call: TRBV7-3

cdr3_nt: TGTGCCAGCAGCAAAGGAGGACATTTACAAGAGACCCAGTACTTC
cdr3_aa: CASSKGGHLQETQYF
clone_size: .
j_call: TRBJ2-5
d_call: .
v_call: TRBV21-1

cdr3_nt: TGCGCCAGCAGCTTGGGGGGAGCGTCTGGCAATTCACCCCTCCACTTT
cdr3_aa: CASSLGGASGNSPLHF
clone_size: .
j_call: TRBJ1-6
d_call: .
v_call: TRBV5-1

cdr3_nt: TGTGCCAGCAGAGGGGGACGGAGCACCTACGAGCAGTACTTC
cdr3_aa: CASRGGRSTYEQYF
clone_size: .
j_call: TRBJ2-7
d_call: .
v_call: TRBV6-5

cdr3_nt: TGTGCCAGTAGTATAGATCTATCAGTGGGGCGGGAGTACGGGAGGGGCGAGCAGTACTTC
cdr3_aa: CASSIDLSVGREYGRGEQYF
clone_size: .
j_call: TRBJ2-7
d_call: TRBD2
v_call: TRBV19

cdr3_nt: TGCGCCAGCAGCTTGGGACAGGGTGGGGTAGATACGCAGTATTTT
cdr3_aa: CASSLGQGGVDTQYF
clone_size: .
j_call: TRBJ2-3
d_call: TRBD1
v_call: TRBV5-1

cdr3_nt: TGTGCCTGGAGTACAGCAGGGGATCAGCCCCAGCATTTT
cdr3_aa: CAWSTAGDQPQHF
clone_size: .
j_call: TRBJ1-5
d_call: .
v_call: TRBV30

cdr3_nt: TGTGCTAGTGGTTTGAACCCGACAGGGGCGGGCTATGGCTACACCTTC
cdr3_aa: CASGLNPTGAGYGYTF
clone_size: .
j_call: TRBJ1-2
d_call: TRBD1
v_call: TRBV12-5

cdr3_nt: TGTGCCAGCAGTGAAGCGCCGGGCAGGGTGGATTGGGGCTACACCTTC
cdr3_aa: CASSEAPGRVDWGYTF
clone_size: once
j_call: TRBJ1-2
d_call: .
v_call: TRBV6-1

cdr3_nt: TGTGCCAGTAGTATTGGCGGGAGGCCACCCAATGAGCAGTTCTTC
cdr3_aa: CASSIGGRPPNEQFF
clone_size: .
j_call: TRBJ2-1
d_call: TRBD2
v_call: TRBV19

cdr3_nt: TGTGCCAGCAGTGTCGCTAACCAACCACTTTCCTACGAGCAGTACTTC
cdr3_aa: CASSVANQPLSYEQYF
clone_size: .
j_call: TRBJ2-7
d_call: .
v_call: TRBV6-1

cdr3_nt: TGTGCCAGCCCAAGCCTAAAGCGGGAGGGCCAAAAGAATGAGCAGTTCTTC
cdr3_aa: CASPSLKREGQKNEQFF
clone_size: .
j_call: TRBJ2-1
d_call: TRBD2
v_call: TRBV18

cdr3_nt: TGTGCCAGCAGCGAGGGTAGCGGGGGGGTAAATGAGCAGTTCTTC
cdr3_aa: CASSEGSGGVNEQFF
clone_size: .
j_call: TRBJ2-1
d_call: TRBD2
v_call: TRBV25-1